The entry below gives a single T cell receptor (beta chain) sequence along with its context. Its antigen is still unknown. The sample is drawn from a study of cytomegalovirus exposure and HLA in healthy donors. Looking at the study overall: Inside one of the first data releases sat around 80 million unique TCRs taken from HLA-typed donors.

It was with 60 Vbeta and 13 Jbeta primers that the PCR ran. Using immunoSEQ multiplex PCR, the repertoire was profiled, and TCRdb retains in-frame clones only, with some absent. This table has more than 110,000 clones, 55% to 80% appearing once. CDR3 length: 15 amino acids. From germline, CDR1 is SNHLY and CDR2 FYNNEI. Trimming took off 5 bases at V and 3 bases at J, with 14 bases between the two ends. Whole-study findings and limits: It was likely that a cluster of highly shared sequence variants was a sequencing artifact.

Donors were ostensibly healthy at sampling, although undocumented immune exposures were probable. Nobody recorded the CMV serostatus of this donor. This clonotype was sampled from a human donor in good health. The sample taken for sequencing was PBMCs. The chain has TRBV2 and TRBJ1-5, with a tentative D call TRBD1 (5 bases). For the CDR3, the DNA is TGTGCCAGCAGTCTCTCTGGGGGGTACAATCAGCCCCAGCATTTT. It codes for CASSLSGGYNQPQHF.